This paragraph covers one TCR beta chain sequence. TCRdb's copy holds only in-frame clones and misses some; the assay was immunoSEQ multiplex PCR. This sample has 90,000 or so clones, with around nine tenths found just once. This sample stems from a study of blood T cell repertoires in COVID-19. Study as a whole: Material from acute and convalescent COVID-19 was sourced from the United States, Italy and Spain.

The V gene end was trimmed by 7 bases and the J gene end by 4 bases; junction bases not matched to a gene: 13. The CDR3 contains 16 residues. Per the germline V gene, CDR1 is KGHSH and CDR2 is LQKENI. Enrolment of Seattle patients took place during active infection, and they were followed longitudinally. V is TRBV18 and J is TRBJ2-3; 8 bases map to TRBD1. What was sequenced was peripheral blood. The receptor comes from a man aged 55 to 70 with COVID-19, enrolled during active disease. The CDR3 DNA follows: TGTGCCAGCTACCCGGACAGGGAAAGCACGGCAGATACGCAGTATTTT. Translated: CASYPDRESTADTQYF.